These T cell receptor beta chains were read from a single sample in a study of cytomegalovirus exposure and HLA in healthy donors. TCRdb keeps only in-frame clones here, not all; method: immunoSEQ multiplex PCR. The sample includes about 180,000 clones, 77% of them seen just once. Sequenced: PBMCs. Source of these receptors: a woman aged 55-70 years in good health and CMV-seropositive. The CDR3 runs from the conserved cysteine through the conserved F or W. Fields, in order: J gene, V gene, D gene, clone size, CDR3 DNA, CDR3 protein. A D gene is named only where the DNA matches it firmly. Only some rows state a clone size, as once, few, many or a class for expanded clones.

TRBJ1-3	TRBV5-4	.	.	TGTGCCAGCAGCTTGACAGGGCGAGGTGGAAACACCATATATTTT	CASSLTGRGGNTIYF
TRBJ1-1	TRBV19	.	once	TGTGCCAGTAGTATCTTGGGCGGAGAACAGGCTGAAGCTTTCTTT	CASSILGGEQAEAFF
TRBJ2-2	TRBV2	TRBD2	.	TGTGCCAGCAGAATGGGGACTAGCGTTGGCGGGGAGCTGTTTTTT	CASRMGTSVGGELFF
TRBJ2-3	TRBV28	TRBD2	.	TGTGCCAGCAGTGCCAGGGGCCCCGGGAGGGCGCAGTATTTT	CASSARGPGRAQYF
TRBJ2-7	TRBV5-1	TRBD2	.	TGCGCCAGCAGCTTGGTCAGTTCGAGCGGGAGCTACGAGCAGTACTTC	CASSLVSSSGSYEQYF
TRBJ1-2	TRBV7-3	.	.	TGTGCCAGCAGCTCGAACAGGGAACATGGCTACACCTTC	CASSSNREHGYTF
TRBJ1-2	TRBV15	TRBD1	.	TGTGCCACCAGCAGAAGACAGGGTGGCTCTAACTATGGCTACACCTTC	CATSRRQGGSNYGYTF
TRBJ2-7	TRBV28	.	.	TGTGCCAGCAGGGTAGAAGGGGTCTACGAGCAGTACTTC	CASRVEGVYEQYF
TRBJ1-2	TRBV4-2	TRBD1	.	TGTGCCAGCAGCCAAGATACGAATCAGGGGGGCGGCTACACCTTC	CASSQDTNQGGGYTF
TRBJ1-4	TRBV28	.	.	TGTGCCAGCAGTTTAGGTAGGGGGAATGGAGAAAAACTGTTTTTT	CASSLGRGNGEKLFF
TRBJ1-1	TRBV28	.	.	TGTGCCAGTATCACAGCATCGAACACTGAAGCTTTCTTT	CASITASNTEAFF
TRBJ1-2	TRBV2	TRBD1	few	TGTGCCAGCAGGAGGGGGACAGAAGGCTACACCTTC	CASRRGTEGYTF
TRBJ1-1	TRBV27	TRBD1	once	TGTGCCAGCAGTTTAAGGACAGGGGGAAACACTGAAGCTTTCTTT	CASSLRTGGNTEAFF
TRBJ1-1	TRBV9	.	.	TGTGCCAGCAGCACCCTGGGAGAGCTTTTCTTT	CASSTLGELFF
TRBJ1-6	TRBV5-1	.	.	TGCGCCAGCAGTTTAACAGGGCAGTTCAGCAATTCACCCCTCCACTTT	CASSLTGQFSNSPLHF
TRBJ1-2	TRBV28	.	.	TGTGCCAGCAGTTTAGACAGAACCTATGGCTACACCTTC	CASSLDRTYGYTF
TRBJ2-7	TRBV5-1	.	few	TGCGCCAGCAGCCCGGCATCGGAGAACTACGAGCAGTACTTC	CASSPASENYEQYF
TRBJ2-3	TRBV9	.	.	TGTGCCAGCAGCGTAGGGGCAGGAAAAGGGAGGACGCAGTATTTT	CASSVGAGKGRTQYF
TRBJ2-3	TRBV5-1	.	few	TGCGCCAGCAGCCCAGGGTCCGGGGGAGATACGCAGTATTTT	CASSPGSGGDTQYF
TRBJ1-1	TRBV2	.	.	TGTGCCAGCAGTGGGAGATCTATCATGAACACTGAAGCTTTCTTT	CASSGRSIMNTEAFF